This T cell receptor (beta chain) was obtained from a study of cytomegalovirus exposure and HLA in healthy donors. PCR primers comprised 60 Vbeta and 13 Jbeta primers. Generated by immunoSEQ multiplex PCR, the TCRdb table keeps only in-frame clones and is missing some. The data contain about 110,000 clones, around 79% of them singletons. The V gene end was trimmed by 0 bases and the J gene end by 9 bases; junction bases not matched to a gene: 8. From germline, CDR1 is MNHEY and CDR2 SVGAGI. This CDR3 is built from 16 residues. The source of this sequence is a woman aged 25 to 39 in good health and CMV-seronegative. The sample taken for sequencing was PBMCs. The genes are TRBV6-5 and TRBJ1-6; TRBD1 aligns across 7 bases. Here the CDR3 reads CASSYSQGIGFSPLHF. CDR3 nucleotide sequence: TGTGCCAGCAGTTACTCACAGGGGATCGGGTTTTCACCCCTCCACTTT.